Below are 30 T cell receptor beta chains sequenced from a single sample in a study of monozygotic twins with inflammatory bowel disease. Reanalyzing the 5' RACE reads, TCRdb keeps one entry per CDR3 protein, without DNA. The sample table sets out roughly 200,000 distinct CDR3 sequences. Sequences were obtained from blood. The receptors were gathered from a human donor with ulcerative colitis or Crohn's disease, or a healthy co-twin of an affected twin (not recorded which).

This chain connects TRBV14 to TRBJ2-7; TCRdb calls TRBD2, which cannot be checked without DNA. Germline CDR1 and CDR2: SGHDN and FVKESK. This CDR3 has 18 amino acids. The CDR3 sequence is CASSQEGDRPEGYYEQYF.

The CDR3 sequence: CASSLTGKGTYEQYF. This chain connects TRBV5-1 to TRBJ2-7; TCRdb returns TRBD1, unconfirmable since there is no DNA. The CDR3 runs 15 residues. The germline gives CDR1 SGHRS, CDR2 YFSETQ.

V is TRBV5-4 and J is TRBJ2-5. CDR3 length: 13 amino acids. Germline V gene lookup returns CDR1 SGHNT and CDR2 YYREEE (reference sequence). The CDR3 spells CASSLVPQETQYF. The entire variable domain, with the rest obtained from reference TRBV5-4 and TRBJ2-5, is as follows: ETGVTQSPTHLIKTRGQQVTLRCSSQSGHNTVSWYQQALGQGPQFIFQYYREEENGRGNFPPRFSGLQFPNYSSELNVNALELDDSALYLCASSLVPQETQYFGPGTRLLVL.

The chain has TRBV19 and TRBJ1-4; TCRdb reports TRBD1, a call that lacks DNA to check it against. This CDR3 contains 13 residues. CDR1 is LNHDA and CDR2 is SQIVND in the germline V gene (reference sequence). CDR3 amino acids: CASSDGINEKLFF.

The chain joins TRBV10-3 to TRBJ1-1; TCRdb calls TRBD1, which cannot be checked without DNA. Germline lookup yields CDR1 ENHRY and CDR2 SYGVKD. This CDR3 spans 16 amino acids. The CDR3 sequence is CASSGTGQLANTEAFF.

J is TRBJ1-4 and V is TRBV3-1; as DNA is missing, the TRBD1 call by TCRdb cannot be tested. Germline assignment: CDR1 LGHDT and CDR2 YNNKEL (reference sequence). CDR3 size: 15 residues. The chain's CDR3 is CASSQRGQGDRELFF.

V gene TRBV29-1 combines with J gene TRBJ1-1; the D gene TCRdb calls, TRBD1, cannot be checked with no DNA. The CDR3 is made up of 13 amino acids. Germline V lookup: CDR1 SQVTM, CDR2 ANQGSEA. The CDR3 protein is CSVQGPRNTEAFF.

The rearrangement links TRBV7-6 to TRBJ2-1; with no DNA, the TCRdb D assignment of TRBD2 cannot be verified. This CDR3 comprises 16 residues. Per germline, CDR1 SGHVS and CDR2 FNYEAQ. Here the CDR3 reads CASSVTSGRSYNEQFF.

The V gene is TRBV12-3 or TRBV12-4, the J gene TRBJ2-5; without DNA, the TCRdb call of TRBD1 cannot be checked. The CDR3 length is 16 residues. CDR3 sequence reads: CASSSTATREEETQYF.

The chain uses TRBV7-2 and TRBJ2-7; TCRdb selects TRBD2, and the lack of DNA leaves this call unchecked. The CDR3 loop spans 16 amino acids. Germline lookup yields CDR1 SGHTA and CDR2 FQGNSA. This CDR3 reads CASSVQGASVTYEQYF.

This chain uses TRBV4-2 with TRBJ1-2; the D gene TCRdb calls, TRBD1, cannot be checked with no DNA. The CDR3 covers 15 residues. CDR1 and CDR2 from the germline V gene are LGHNA and YNFKEQ. The CDR3 is CASSHPGTGGYGYTF.

Here the CDR3 reads CASSQGLGYGYTF. V is TRBV12-3 or TRBV12-4 and J is TRBJ1-2; TCRdb selects TRBD1, and the lack of DNA leaves this call unchecked. CDR3 length: 13 residues.

This sequence joins TRBV19 and TRBJ2-3; no DNA is available, so the TRBD1 call from TCRdb remains unchecked. The V gene's germline CDR1 is LNHDA and CDR2 SQIVND (reference sequence). The CDR3 contains 17 residues. The CDR3 reads CASSDGRGSTSTDTQYF.

This chain connects TRBV12-3 or TRBV12-4 to TRBJ2-7; the D call from TCRdb, TRBD1, cannot be confirmed without DNA. The CDR3 loop spans 15 amino acids. CDR3 in amino acids: CASTSSGTENYEQYF.

V usage is TRBV4-3 and J usage is TRBJ2-2; TCRdb lists TRBD1, though no DNA is available to test this call. This CDR3 comprises 16 residues. CDR1 is LGHNA and CDR2 is YSLEER in the germline V gene. The CDR3 sequence is CASSQGGQGVTGELFF.

The chain links TRBV10-3 to TRBJ2-7; the D call from TCRdb, TRBD2, cannot be confirmed without DNA. The CDR3 extends over 13 amino acids. The germline V gene has CDR1 ENHRY and CDR2 SYGVKD. This CDR3 is CAIKEGITYEQYF.

This chain's CDR3 is CAWTLGLGNTIYF. The gene calls are TRBV30 and TRBJ1-3. CDR3 length equals 13 residues. CDR1 and CDR2 (germline): GTSNPN, SVGIG (reference sequence). The full variable domain, completed using reference TRBV30 and TRBJ1-3, is SQTIHQWPATLVQPVGSPLSLECTVEGTSNPNLYWYRQAAGRGLQLLFYSVGIGQISSEVPQNLSASRPQDRQFILSSKKLLLSDSGFYLCAWTLGLGNTIYFGEGSWLTVV.

V and J are TRBV28 and TRBJ2-1; TCRdb indicates TRBD2, and absent DNA this call remains unverified. There are 18 residues in the CDR3. Germline-derived CDR1 and CDR2 are MDHEN and SYDVKM. CDR3: CASSFYEGKLAGNNEQFF.

The chain carries TRBV7-2 and TRBJ2-7; the D gene TCRdb calls, TRBD1, cannot be checked with no DNA. The CDR3 consists of 15 residues. Germline V gene data show CDR1 as SGHTA and CDR2 as FQGNSA. The CDR3 loop is CASSRLGGNHYEQYF.

The chain uses TRBV5-1 and TRBJ1-6; TCRdb outputs TRBD1, but without DNA this stays unchecked. There are 15 residues in the CDR3. Looked up from germline, CDR1 is SGHRS and CDR2 is YFSETQ. This chain's CDR3 is CASSWGTADNSPLHF.

The gene calls are TRBV6-1 and TRBJ1-5; the D gene TCRdb calls, TRBD1, cannot be checked with no DNA. The CDR3 length is 14 residues. Germline V gene lookup returns CDR1 MNHNS and CDR2 SASEGT. Here the CDR3 reads CASIMEKDTGPQHF.

The chain combines TRBV11-2 with TRBJ2-7; absent DNA, TCRdb's TRBD2 call cannot be checked. The CDR3 sequence is 12 residues long. Germline V gene data show CDR1 as SGHAT and CDR2 as FQNNGV. CDR3: CASSFYGEGQYF.

J is TRBJ2-2 and V is TRBV18; the TCRdb D gene call, TRBD1, has no DNA to confirm it. Germline V gene sequence: CDR1 KGHSH, CDR2 LQKENI. This CDR3 has 19 amino acids. CDR3 sequence reads: CASSPPRGSGQLNTGELFF.

The chain links TRBV5-1 to TRBJ1-1. CDR3 size: 16 residues. Germline V CDR1 and CDR2: SGHRS, YFSETQ. The CDR3 sequence: CASSLNGVLTNTEAFF.

This chain links TRBV5-1 with TRBJ2-1; TCRdb picks TRBD2, but there is no DNA to check that call. This CDR3 region has 17 residues. Looked up from germline, CDR1 is SGHRS and CDR2 is YFSETQ. The CDR3 is CASSLVPSGGEGNEQFF.

The chain recombines TRBV21-1 with TRBJ1-1; TCRdb reports TRBD1, a call that lacks DNA to check it against. TRBV21-1 is a pseudogene. The CDR3 is made up of 21 amino acids. CDR3 loop: CASSPKKEVGGQGARNTEAFF.

The chain couples TRBV6-2 or TRBV6-3 to TRBJ2-7; TCRdb proposes TRBD2, but this gene call is untestable without DNA. Germline CDR1 is MNHEY and CDR2 is SVGEGT. The CDR3 sequence is 14 residues long. The chain's CDR3 is CASSFSGANYEQYF.

The rearrangement links TRBV5-1 to TRBJ1-2; TCRdb names TRBD1, which stays unverified in the absence of DNA. The CDR3 consists of 15 residues. Germline V gene lookup returns CDR1 SGHRS and CDR2 YFSETQ. CDR3 in amino acids: CASSLTSGQDYGYTF.

V is TRBV7-2 and J is TRBJ1-4; no DNA is available, so the TRBD1 call from TCRdb remains unchecked. The CDR3 contains 16 residues. Germline assignment: CDR1 SGHTA and CDR2 FQGNSA. CDR3 sequence reads: CASSLQDRATNEKLFF.

This sequence joins TRBV4-2 and TRBJ1-2; without DNA, the TCRdb call of TRBD1 cannot be checked. This CDR3 has 15 amino acids. Germline V gene data show CDR1 as LGHNA and CDR2 as YNFKEQ. CDR3 region: CASSPTGTVLYGYTF.